This T cell receptor (beta chain) was sequenced in a study of control samples from healthy donors and cancer patients. In germline, CDR1 is MDHEN, CDR2 SYDVKM. V shed 7 bases, J shed 1 base, and the junction held 8 bases outside the gene matches. CDR3 size: 15 residues. Generated by immunoSEQ multiplex PCR, the TCRdb table keeps only in-frame clones and is missing some. The sample lists about 150,000 clones; about nine tenths were seen once. This TCR was recovered from a man younger than 45 in good health. The specimen sequenced was blood. The V and J genes are TRBV28 and TRBJ2-7; 9 bases line up with TRBD1. CDR3 coding DNA: TGTGCCAGCACCCGTGCCGGGACAGGGTCCTACGAGCAGTACTTC. It yields the protein CASTRAGTGSYEQYF.